This record concerns one TCR beta chain sequence. This CDR3 is built from 16 residues. Trimming removed 2 bases from V and 3 bases from J; junction bases left unmatched: 7. CDR1 and CDR2 (germline): MGHRA, YSYEKL. The primer mix had 60 Vbeta and 13 Jbeta primers. Some clones are missing from TCRdb's copy, which holds only in-frame ones; the method was immunoSEQ multiplex PCR. The sample lists about 240,000 clones, roughly 85% occurring once. This sample was included in a study of cytomegalovirus exposure and HLA in healthy donors. This receptor was taken from a girl aged 2-10 years in good health and CMV-seronegative. The genes are TRBV4-1 and TRBJ1-5; 7 bases are shared with TRBD1. The source material was PBMCs. DNA for the CDR3: TGCGCCAGCAGCCAAACAGGGGTGGTGGTCAATCAGCCCCAGCATTTT. It translates to CASSQTGVVVNQPQHF.